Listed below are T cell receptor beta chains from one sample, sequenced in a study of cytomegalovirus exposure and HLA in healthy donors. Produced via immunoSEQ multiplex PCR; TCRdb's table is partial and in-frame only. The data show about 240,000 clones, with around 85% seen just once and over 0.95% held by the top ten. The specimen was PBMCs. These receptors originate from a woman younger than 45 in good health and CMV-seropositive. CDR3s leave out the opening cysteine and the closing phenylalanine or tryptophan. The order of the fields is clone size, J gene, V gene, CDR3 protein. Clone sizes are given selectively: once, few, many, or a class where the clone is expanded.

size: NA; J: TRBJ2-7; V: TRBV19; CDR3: ASSIRTGSYEQY
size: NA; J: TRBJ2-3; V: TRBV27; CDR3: ASSSSLAGGPNTQY
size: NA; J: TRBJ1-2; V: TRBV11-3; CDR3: ASSATGLKFWYGYT
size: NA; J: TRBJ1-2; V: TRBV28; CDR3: ASSLSYRLIQTQQLSNYGYT
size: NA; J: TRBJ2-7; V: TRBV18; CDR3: ASSPVIGTEYEQY
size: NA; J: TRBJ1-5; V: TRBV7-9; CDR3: ASSSYRDGNQPQH
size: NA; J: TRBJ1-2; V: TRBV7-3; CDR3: ASSLGPGWGYGYT
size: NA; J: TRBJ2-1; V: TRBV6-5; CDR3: ATLGGNSYNEQF
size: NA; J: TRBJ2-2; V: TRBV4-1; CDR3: ASSVYFSGSRELF
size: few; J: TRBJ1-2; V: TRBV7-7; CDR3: ASSGDRPGYT
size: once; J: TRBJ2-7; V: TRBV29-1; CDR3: SVEVTGTSSYEQY
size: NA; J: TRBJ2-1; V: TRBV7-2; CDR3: ASSLASGGWDEQF
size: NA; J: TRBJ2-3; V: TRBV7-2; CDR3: ASRVAGGPQY
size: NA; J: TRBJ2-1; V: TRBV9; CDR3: ASTTGPWSDEQF
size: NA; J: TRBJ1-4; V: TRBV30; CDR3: AWGEREKLF
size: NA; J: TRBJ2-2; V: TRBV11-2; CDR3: ASSLSGSNTGELF
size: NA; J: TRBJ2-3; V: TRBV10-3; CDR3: AISGQGLGDTQY
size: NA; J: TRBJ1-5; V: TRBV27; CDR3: ASSSRTENSNQPQH
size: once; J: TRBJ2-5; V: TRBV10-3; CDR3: AISESKVAGFTQY
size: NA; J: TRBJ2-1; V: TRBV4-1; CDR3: ASRRLGGEEGYEQF
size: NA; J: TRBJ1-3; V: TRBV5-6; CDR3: ASSQQENTIY
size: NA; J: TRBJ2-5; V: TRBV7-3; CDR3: ASSLMAGGTETQY
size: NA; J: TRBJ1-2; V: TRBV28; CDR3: ASSSPAGGSGYT
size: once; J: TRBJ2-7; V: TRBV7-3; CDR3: ASSLTGFEQY
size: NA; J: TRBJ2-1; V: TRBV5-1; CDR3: ASSLPLTGTGWYNEQF
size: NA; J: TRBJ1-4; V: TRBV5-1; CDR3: ASSLAVERGEKLF
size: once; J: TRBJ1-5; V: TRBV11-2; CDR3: ASSSLRGNNQPQH
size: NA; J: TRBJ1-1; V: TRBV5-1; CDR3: ASSGDTGGTEAF
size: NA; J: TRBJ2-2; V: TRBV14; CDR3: ASSQNSGTHTGELF
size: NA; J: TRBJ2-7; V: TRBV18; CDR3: ASSLGQGAYEQY
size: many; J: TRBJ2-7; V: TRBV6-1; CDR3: ASSAGSLRREGEQY